This T cell receptor beta chain came from a study of Ad26.COV2.S vaccination and SARS-CoV-2 variants. V lost 0 bases and J lost 7, with 13 bases in between. Germline V CDR1 and CDR2: GTSNPN, SVGIG (reference sequence). The CDR3 covers 15 residues. Only in-frame clones appear in the TCRdb table, and some are missing; sequencing was by immunoSEQ multiplex PCR. The profile shows some 250,000 clones, approximately 87% of them singletons. Treatment meaning: some 19 received Ad26.COV2.S at low or high dose, single or two shots; 5 received placebo; per-sample allocation not given. The samples date from day 63 after the first vaccine or placebo injection.

The source is a person aged 18 to 65 who received the Ad26.COV2.S COVID-19 vaccine or a placebo. The sequences come from peripheral blood, collected in a trial of Ad26.COV2.S vaccine versus placebo. The chain is built from TRBV30 and TRBJ1-6; weak D call: TRBD1 (6 bases). CDR3 coding DNA: TGTGCCTGGAGTGTACGAGGAGGGGGAAATTCACCCCTCCACTTT. Its protein is CAWSVRGGGNSPLHF.